This passage covers 9 T cell receptor beta chains from one sample sequenced in a study of T cells after posttransplantation cyclophosphamide. Sequenced by immunoSEQ multiplex PCR; TCRdb stores in-frame clones only, minus some. The sample records almost 5,500 clones, roughly 93% being singletons. The specimen was CD4+ T cells sorted from bone marrow. All receptors derive from a woman aged 55-69 years in good health, CMV-negative, and a related stem cell transplant donor.

The chain couples TRBV19 to TRBJ2-4, with D hard to call. CDR1 is LNHDA and CDR2 is SQIVND in the germline V gene (reference sequence). CDR3 length: 13 residues. Trimming took off 4 bases at V and 9 bases at J, with 13 bases between the two ends. Written as DNA, the CDR3 is TGTGCCAGTAGTAGCAATGGCCTAGGCATTCAGTACTTC. This sequence encodes CASSSNGLGIQYF.

This clone was recorded only once. The rearrangement joins TRBV4-3 to TRBJ2-1; 12 bases fit TRBD2. Germline CDR1 and CDR2: LGHNA and YSLEER. The V and J ends lost 2 bases and 2 bases, in that order; junction bases with no gene match: 4. This CDR3 is 17 amino acids long. The CDR3, as DNA: TGCGCCAGCAGCCAACTAGCGGGGGGGCCACCCTACAATGAGCAGTTCTTC. It is translated as CASSQLAGGPPYNEQFF.

The chain carries TRBV11-1 and TRBJ1-3; no reliable D call. Germline lookup yields CDR1 SGHAT and CDR2 FQDESV (reference sequence). The CDR3 spans 14 residues. Trimming took off 1 base at V and 0 bases at J, with 4 bases between the two ends. For the CDR3, the DNA is TGTGCCAGCAGCTTAGGACTCTCTGGAAACACCATATATTTT. It encodes CASSLGLSGNTIYF. The full variable domain, its missing parts supplied by reference TRBV11-1 and TRBJ1-3, is EAEVAQSPRYKITEKSQAVAFWCDPISGHATLYWYRQILGQGPELLVQFQDESVVDDSQLPKDRFSAERLKGVDSTLKIQPAELGDSAMYLCASSLGLSGNTIYFGEGSWLTVV.

The chain uses TRBV11-2 and TRBJ1-3; 7 nucleotides match TRBD1. Trimming removed 3 bases from V and 0 bases from J; junction bases left unmatched: 5. CDR3 length: 16 residues. Germline CDR1 SGHAT, CDR2 FQNNGV. CDR3 sequence reads: CASSLGQLSSGNTIYF. The CDR3 bases are TGTGCCAGCAGCTTGGGACAGTTGAGCTCTGGAAACACCATATATTTT.

The rearrangement links TRBV6-1 to TRBJ2-1; 7 positions match TRBD2. The CDR3 has 14 residues. Germline V lookup: CDR1 MNHNS, CDR2 SASEGT. The V segment lost 7 bases and the J segment 5 bases; nucleotides outside the gene matches: 8. For the CDR3, the DNA is TGTGCCAGCAAGAGGACGGGGGGAAACAATGAGCAGTTCTTC. Protein sequence: CASKRTGGNNEQFF.

The chain has TRBV9 and TRBJ2-5; 11 bases fit TRBD1. J gave up 1 base and V 0 bases, and 8 bases lay outside the gene matches. CDR1 is SGDLS and CDR2 is YYNGEE in the germline V gene. This CDR3 contains 18 residues. The CDR3 reads CASSVGGTGGGGQETQYF. The CDR3 coding sequence is TGTGCCAGCAGCGTAGGAGGGACAGGGGGGGGAGGCCAAGAGACCCAGTACTTC.

V usage is TRBV5-4 and J usage is TRBJ2-1; 11 bases align to TRBD2. V trimming: 3 bases; J trimming: 8 bases; junction bases outside the gene matches: 7. Germline values: CDR1 SGHNT, CDR2 YYREEE (reference sequence). The CDR3 runs 15 residues. The CDR3 DNA follows: TGTGCCAGCAGCTCTGGACTAGCGGGTCTCCATGAGCAGTTCTTC. It encodes CASSSGLAGLHEQFF.

The chain couples TRBV13 to TRBJ2-5; a weak D match, TRBD2 (7 bases). Trimming took 5 bases from V and 5 from J, leaving 36 bases between them. The germline gives CDR1 PRHDT, CDR2 FYEKMQ (reference sequence). The CDR3 consists of 21 residues. CDR3 coding DNA: TGTGCCAGCAGCCGAAACCCTCTACAAACGGGGGGCCGCCCTCTTTGGGAGACCCAGTACTTC. It codes for CASSRNPLQTGGRPLWETQYF.

The chain joins TRBV6-6 to TRBJ2-7, with D tentatively TRBD2 (6 bases). V lost 3 bases to trimming and J lost 0 bases, with 12 bases between them. CDR3 size: 15 residues. Germline V CDR1 and CDR2: MNHNY, SVGAGI (reference sequence). This chain's CDR3 is CASSYAGPPSYEQYV. CDR3 DNA sequence: TGTGCCAGCAGTTATGCGGGGCCTCCCTCCTACGAGCAGTACGTC.